Reported below is one T cell receptor (beta chain). This clonotype appeared a few times. Which antigen it targets is not known. No much larger clonotype is one base removed from it; base qualities were not supplied. CDR1 and CDR2, looked up from the germline V gene, are SGHVS and FQNEAQ. There are 14 amino acids in the CDR3, from cysteine to phenylalanine inclusive. The only DNA kept is the CDR3, 42 bases in frame from the first base. Trimming takes 5 bases from V and 4 bases from J, and the germline ends sit 14 bases apart. This specimen's time point label, per the study, means: patch test 1, 2 weeks after DPC sensitization. According to the study, the label for this sample's treatment or condition signals: therapeutic diphenylcyclopropenone sensitization with weekly scalp DPC. At each patch-test visit, blood was drawn before the patch test was applied. Patients were considered eligible if aged 18 to 70, diagnosed with alopecia and deemed suitable for DPC therapy, and patients were excluded if pregnant. Unfractionated whole blood was collected in Tempus Blood RNA tubes, and total RNA was extracted from that blood.

This sample was taken from a study of human T cells and chemical hapten exposure (dated by TCRdb to the early 2020s). Describing the broader study: For sensitization, 2% DPC in acetone was applied to a 2 cm by 2 cm area of upper inner arm skin. For TCR sequencing, blood came from 25 to 35 alopecia patients at anywhere from one to four time points (pre-sensitization, 2, 6 and 24 weeks). Most of the patients in the cohort were female, and the cohort covered alopecia areata with under or over 50% scalp involvement, alopecia totalis and alopecia universalis. Throughout the study period of 20 to 30 weeks, patients also received therapeutic DPC doses to the scalp every week. Patient blood was sampled pre-sensitization (week 0) and at 2, 6 and about 24 weeks after DPC sensitization. Libraries were pooled for sequencing, and variation in per-sample TCR yields was attributed mainly to small differences in library volumes within the pool. Peripheral blood TCR repertoire changes were tracked in vivo in alopecia patients during primary and secondary sensitization to the hapten diphenylcyclopropenone (DPC). Patch testing on the upper back used Finn chambers containing 0.01% DPC, with scoring done after 6 days according to International Contact Dermatitis Research Group standards. General conclusions and limits of the study: DPC sensitization did not change the number of TCRs with a frequency above 1 in 1000, and there was no evidence of changes in global repertoire structure. After repeated subsampling, the strength of the expansion versus patch-test correlation and the threshold at which it became significant changed. Because all patients had alopecia, a presumed autoimmune disease, the immune response of the patients might differ from that of healthy individuals. Significantly more large CDR3 similarity clusters were formed by expanded TCRs than by pre-sensitization or healthy control sets, consistent with antigen-driven responses. Patch test score was positively correlated with the number of PT1 expanded TCRs, with significance at thresholds 8, 16 and 32 but not at 4.

The library was generated by RACE. Reads for this sample came from a NextSeq 500. During library preparation, unique molecular identifiers were attached to individual cDNA molecules so that TCRs could be counted in a quantitative, reproducible way. Each blood RNA sample was used to sequence both TCR alpha and TCR beta chains. The original methods were these. Samples had a median of 95,638 TCRs, with a range from about 20,000 to 690,600. V, J and CDR3 annotation of the TCR reads was performed with the Decombinator software suite. To make PS versus PT1 abundance plots, every sample was subsampled to the same number of TCRs (28,000). TCRs were defined as expanded if absent before sensitization and observed at least eight times at the 2-week time point. The public reads were reanalyzed by TCRdb: fastp trimming at Q25, MiXCR alignment, in-frame beta chains only. CDR3 protein duplicates are merged, each entry listing the most common genes and DNA. TCRdb assigned the V and J calls; the authors' analysis was not used. The sample records 150,000 to 200,000 distinct CDR3 sequences, around 22% of which are singletons. The top ten constitute less than 7% of the sample.

The rearrangement combines TRBV7-8 with TRBJ1-1, and perhaps TRBD1 as D gene, on 5 matching bases. The origin of this receptor is a woman in her fifties or sixties with alopecia areata. Some clones in this sample may be carry-over from other donors' samples. Material: whole blood, obtained in connection with sensitization to the hapten diphenylcyclopropenone (DPC). The bases read TGTGCCAGCAGCAGCTTCCGTGGGGGCACTGAAGCTTTCTTT. It encodes CASSSFRGGTEAFF. Reference TRBV7-8 and TRBJ1-1 proteins supply the regions before and after the CDR3; the full variable domain is: GAGVSQSPRYKVAKRGQDVALRCDPISGHVSLFWYQQALGQGPEFLTYFQNEAQLDKSGLPSDRFFAERPEGSVSTLKIQRTQQEDSAVYLCASSSFRGGTEAFFGQGTRLTVV.